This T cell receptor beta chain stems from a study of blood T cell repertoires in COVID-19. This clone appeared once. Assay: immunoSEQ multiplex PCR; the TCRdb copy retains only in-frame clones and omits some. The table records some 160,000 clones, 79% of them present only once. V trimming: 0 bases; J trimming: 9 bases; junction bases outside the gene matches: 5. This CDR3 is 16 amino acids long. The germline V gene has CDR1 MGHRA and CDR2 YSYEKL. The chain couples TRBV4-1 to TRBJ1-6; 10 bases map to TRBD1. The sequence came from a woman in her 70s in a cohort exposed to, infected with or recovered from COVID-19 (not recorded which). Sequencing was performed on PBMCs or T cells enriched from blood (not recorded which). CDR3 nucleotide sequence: TGCGCCAGCAGCCAAGAGGACAGGGGGTTGGGTTCACCCCTCCACTTT. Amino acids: CASSQEDRGLGSPLHF.